The 30 T cell receptor beta chains below all came from one sample that was sequenced in a study of PD-L1 blockade in urothelial cancer. Time point indicated: pretreatment peripheral blood. Assay used: immunoSEQ multiplex PCR; TCRdb lists only in-frame clones, some missing. There are fewer than 50,000 clones in the sample; approximately 79% occur only once, and 3% to 4% lies in the top ten. Specimen: PBMCs, collected around atezolizumab (anti-PD-L1) treatment. These receptors were taken from a man in his sixties or seventies with urothelial cancer.

This clone has a count of ten or more. The chain carries TRBV23-1 and TRBJ1-6; D gene unclear. TRBV23-1 qualifies as an ORF whose function is uncertain. V shed 3 bases and J shed 0 bases, with 15 bases lying between them. CDR3 size: 18 residues. In DNA form, the CDR3 reads TGCGCCAGCAGTCAGTTACGGGTAGGGAGCTCCTATAATTCACCCCTCCACTTT. Protein product: CASSQLRVGSSYNSPLHF.

The V gene is TRBV2, the J gene TRBJ1-1; TRBD1 matches at 10 bases. The V segment lost 5 bases and the J segment 4 bases; nucleotides outside the gene matches: 10. This CDR3 is built from 16 residues. Germline values: CDR1 SNHLY, CDR2 FYNNEI. The CDR3 DNA follows: TGTGCCAGCAGTCTCCTCCGGGACAGGGGCTTCACTGAAGCTTTCTTT. This translates into CASSLLRDRGFTEAFF.

The count of this clone is one. J is TRBJ1-5 and V is TRBV18; D gene unclear. V shed 1 base and J shed 4 bases, with 11 bases lying between them. Per germline, CDR1 KGHSH and CDR2 LQKENI. This CDR3 is built from 15 residues. This CDR3 is CASSPQAGGNQPQHF. The CDR3 DNA is TGTGCCAGCTCACCACAGGCAGGCGGGAATCAGCCCCAGCATTTT.

The V gene is TRBV2, the J gene TRBJ1-5, with D perhaps TRBD1 (6 bases). Germline V lookup: CDR1 SNHLY, CDR2 FYNNEI. The V end was cut by 6 bases, the J end by 5 bases, with 14 bases between. The CDR3 is made up of 14 amino acids. CDR3 protein: CASRERAGDQPQHF. CDR3 coding DNA: TGTGCCAGCAGGGAACGCGCAGGGGATCAGCCCCAGCATTTT.

The chain links TRBV5-8 to TRBJ1-4; 7 positions agree with TRBD1. CDR3 length: 15 amino acids. V lost 4 bases, J lost 8 bases, and 11 bases stayed unmatched. Germline V gives CDR1 SGHTS, CDR2 YDEGEE. The CDR3 region is CASSRRTGGGEKLFF. In nucleotides, the CDR3 is TGTGCCAGCAGCCGACGGACAGGCGGGGGGGAAAAACTGTTTTTT.

The V and J genes are TRBV5-4 and TRBJ2-3; D is perhaps TRBD2 (5 bases). Germline V CDR1 and CDR2: SGHNT, YYREEE (reference sequence). Trimming cost V 0 bases and J 5 bases, with 13 bases left between them. The CDR3 loop spans 15 amino acids. The chain's CDR3 is CASSLVGRSGDTQYF. Written as DNA, the CDR3 is TGTGCCAGCAGCTTGGTAGGACGGAGCGGAGATACGCAGTATTTT.

The rearrangement uses TRBV4-2 and TRBJ1-3; 7 bases align to TRBD1. V lost 6 bases to trimming and J lost 0 bases; unmatched junction nucleotides: 5. The germline gives CDR1 LGHNA, CDR2 YNFKEQ. This CDR3 has 15 amino acids. The DNA of the CDR3 is TGTGCCAGCAGGGAACAGGGGACCTCTGGAAACACCATATATTTT. As protein: CASREQGTSGNTIYF.

V is TRBV7-2 and J is TRBJ1-1; D is unclear. V lost 2 bases, J lost 2 bases, and 15 bases lay in between. Looked up from germline, CDR1 is SGHTA and CDR2 is FQGNSA. The CDR3 loop spans 16 amino acids. The CDR3 here is CASSLTFSSTNTEAFF. Written as DNA, the CDR3 is TGTGCCAGCAGCTTAACGTTTAGCAGTACCAACACTGAAGCTTTCTTT.

The CDR3 nucleotides are TGTGCCAGCAGCTTCCAGGGGGCCACAGATACGCAGTATTTT. Its translation is CASSFQGATDTQYF. The chain couples TRBV7-8 to TRBJ2-3; 8 bases are a match to TRBD1. Germline trimming cut 3 bases from V and 2 bases from J; bases unmatched to any gene: 1. CDR1 and CDR2 (germline): SGHVS, FQNEAQ. This CDR3 spans 14 amino acids.

This rearrangement joins TRBV19 to TRBJ1-1; TRBD1 might be the D (6 bases). The V end lost 4 bases, the J end lost 0 bases, and 6 bases lay between the germline ends. The CDR3 sequence is 13 residues long. The germline CDR1 and CDR2 sequences are LNHDA and SQIVND (reference sequence). Written as DNA, the CDR3 is TGTGCCAGTAGTAGGACAGTGAACACTGAAGCTTTCTTT. Translating it yields CASSRTVNTEAFF.

The rearrangement joins TRBV7-2 to TRBJ2-6, with 7 bases identical to TRBD1. The CDR3 is 17 residues long. V trimming: 2 bases; J trimming: 4 bases; junction bases outside the gene matches: 8. CDR1 is SGHTA, CDR2 FQGNSA, per germline. The CDR3 bases are TGTGCCAGCAGCTTATTCTTAGGGGGCACCGGGGCCAACGTCCTGACTTTC. Translating it yields CASSLFLGGTGANVLTF.

J is TRBJ2-5 and V is TRBV5-1, with 10 positions matching TRBD1. This CDR3 is 14 amino acids long. V was pared by 5 bases and J by 5 bases, with 6 bases of the junction left unmatched. Germline lookup yields CDR1 SGHRS and CDR2 YFSETQ. The CDR3 reads CASRWDRGEETQYF. In DNA, the CDR3 is TGCGCCAGCAGGTGGGACAGGGGTGAGGAGACCCAGTACTTC.

This sequence joins TRBV10-2 and TRBJ1-1, with TRBD1 as a possible D gene (5 bases). The CDR3 has 13 residues. CDR1 is WSHSY and CDR2 is SAAADI in the germline V gene. Trimming cost V 0 bases and J 6 bases, with 8 bases left between them. CDR3 sequence (DNA): TGCGCCAGCAGTGAGTCGCTAGGGGCTGAAGCTTTCTTT. Its translation: CASSESLGAEAFF.

This chain connects TRBV6-6 to TRBJ2-1; 8 nucleotides align to TRBD2. V gave up 5 bases and J gave up 8 bases; unmatched junction bases: 8. The germline gives CDR1 MNHNY, CDR2 SVGAGI (reference sequence). This CDR3 spans 14 amino acids. Here the CDR3 reads CASSRGLVGDEQFF. The CDR3 nucleotides are TGTGCCAGCAGTCGGGGACTAGTTGGGGATGAGCAGTTCTTC.

This clone showed up just a few times. The gene calls are TRBV19 and TRBJ1-5; 10 bases are shared with TRBD1. The CDR3 consists of 14 residues. Germline CDR1 LNHDA, CDR2 SQIVND (reference sequence). V lost 4 bases and J lost 5; bases outside the gene matches: 2. CDR3 sequence: CASSRGTGDQPQHF. In nucleotides, the CDR3 is TGTGCCAGTAGTAGAGGGACAGGGGATCAGCCCCAGCATTTT.

A single count supports this clone. The rearrangement links TRBV13 to TRBJ2-7; the D gene is possibly TRBD2 (7 bases). CDR3 size: 16 residues. V was trimmed by 6 bases and J by 7 bases, leaving 25 bases between them. Germline V CDR1 and CDR2: PRHDT, FYEKMQ (reference sequence). The CDR3 reads CASSWGGQGIRREQYF. The DNA for the CDR3 is TGTGCCAGCAGTTGGGGGGGACAAGGGATTAGGAGGGAGCAGTACTTC. Based on the CDR3 plus reference TRBV13 and TRBJ2-7, the full variable domain is AAGVIQSPRHLIKEKRETATLKCYPIPRHDTVYWYQQGPGQDPQFLISFYEKMQSDKGSIPDRFSAQQFSDYHSELNMSSLELGDSALYFCASSWGGQGIRREQYFGPGTRLTVT.

This sequence joins TRBV27 and TRBJ2-2; 8 bases line up with TRBD1. The CDR3 extends over 17 amino acids. V dropped 4 bases and J dropped 1; count of bases not matched to a gene: 8. The germline CDR1 and CDR2 sequences are MNHEY and SMNVEV (reference sequence). The CDR3 bases are TGTGCCAGCAGTTATAACCTGGGGACAGGGAACACCGGGGAGCTGTTTTTT. Protein product: CASSYNLGTGNTGELFF.

The chain has TRBV7-2 and TRBJ2-1; 10 bases agree with TRBD2. The CDR3 has 16 amino acids. V was pared by 3 bases and J by 7 bases, with 9 bases of the junction left unmatched. Germline V gives CDR1 SGHTA, CDR2 FQGNSA. This chain's CDR3 is CASSLGRSGGANEQFF. The DNA of the CDR3 is TGTGCCAGCAGCTTGGGCAGGAGCGGGGGGGCGAATGAGCAGTTCTTC.

The rearrangement links TRBV15 to TRBJ2-7; TRBD2 agrees at 12 bases. Per germline, CDR1 LNHNV and CDR2 YYDKDF (reference sequence). The CDR3 runs to 17 residues. J gave up 2 bases and V 0 bases, and 5 bases lay outside the gene matches. The CDR3 protein is CATSRDEGLAGPYEQYF. DNA of the CDR3: TGTGCCACCAGCAGAGATGAGGGACTAGCGGGTCCCTACGAGCAGTACTTC.

J is TRBJ2-5 and V is TRBV28, with D possibly being TRBD1 (6 bases). The V gene's germline CDR1 is MDHEN and CDR2 SYDVKM. Trimming removed 2 bases at V and 0 bases at J, with 10 bases between. This CDR3 spans 15 amino acids. CDR3: CASSLPTGNQETQYF. The CDR3 region has the DNA TGTGCCAGCAGTTTACCGACAGGAAACCAAGAGACCCAGTACTTC.

The chain combines TRBV7-3 with TRBJ1-2; no reliable D call. Germline assignment: CDR1 SGHTA and CDR2 FQGTGA. Trimming cost V 5 bases and J 8 bases, with 15 bases left between them. The CDR3 totals 13 residues. This CDR3 reads CASSPSEGGGYTF. Written as DNA, the CDR3 is TGTGCCAGCAGCCCATCAGAGGGTGGGGGCTACACCTTC.

The V call is TRBV5-1, the J call TRBJ2-1, with 7 bases that match TRBD2. Germline CDR1 is SGHRS and CDR2 is YFSETQ. There are 21 residues in the CDR3. Trimming at V came to 5 bases and at J to 0 bases, leaving 23 bases not matched to a gene. CDR3 sequence (DNA): TGCGCCAGCAGTTCGCTCCGCGGGACTACCTTATTCTCGAGCTCCTACAATGAGCAGTTCTTC. This codes for CASSSLRGTTLFSSSYNEQFF.

This sequence joins TRBV27 and TRBJ1-1, with a tentative D call TRBD1 (5 bases). CDR1 and CDR2 from the germline V gene are MNHEY and SMNVEV (reference sequence). V was shortened by 5 bases and J by 0 bases, with 16 bases between the two germline ends. The CDR3 consists of 16 residues. The CDR3 DNA is TGTGCCAGCAGTGCACAGGTAACGATATTGAACACTGAAGCTTTCTTT. Amino acid sequence: CASSAQVTILNTEAFF.

The chain employs TRBV6-5 and TRBJ2-3; 10 nucleotides line up with TRBD2. The CDR3 loop spans 15 amino acids. Germline CDR1 MNHEY, CDR2 SVGAGI. After removal of 6 bases from V and 0 bases from J, the junction contained 3 bases not matched to a gene. The CDR3 bases are TGTGCCAGCAGGCCGACTAGCGGGAGCACAGATACGCAGTATTTT. Translation: CASRPTSGSTDTQYF.

The CDR3 sequence: CASADRGAYEQYF. The CDR3 region has the DNA TGTGCCAGTGCAGACAGGGGCGCGTACGAGCAGTACTTC. This chain joins TRBV19 and TRBJ2-7; 8 nucleotides agree with TRBD1. V lost 8 bases, J lost 4 bases, and 7 bases stayed unmatched. CDR1 and CDR2 (germline): LNHDA, SQIVND (reference sequence). The CDR3 is 13 amino acids. The whole variable domain, remainder taken from reference TRBV19 and TRBJ2-7, is DGGITQSPKYLFRKEGQNVTLSCEQNLNHDAMYWYRQDPGQGLRLIYYSQIVNDFQKGDIAEGYSVSREKKESFPLTVTSAQKNPTAFYLCASADRGAYEQYFGPGTRLTVT.

The chain uses TRBV27 and TRBJ2-7; 8 bases match TRBD1. CDR3 length: 16 amino acids. Germline-derived CDR1 and CDR2 are MNHEY and SMNVEV (reference sequence). V was pared by 5 bases and J by 3 bases, with 12 bases of the junction left unmatched. Here the CDR3 reads CASSLSRGPIIYEQYF. CDR3 coding DNA: TGTGCCAGCAGTCTTAGCAGGGGGCCTATAATCTACGAGCAGTACTTC.

The rearrangement joins TRBV4-3 to TRBJ2-1; 7 positions agree with TRBD1. With V trimmed by 1 base and J by 3 bases, 3 bases remained unmatched. CDR1 is LGHNA, CDR2 YSLEER, per germline. The CDR3 sequence is 15 residues long. The CDR3 DNA sequence: TGCGCCAGCAGCCAAGTCCGGACAGGCTACAATGAGCAGTTCTTC. It is translated as CASSQVRTGYNEQFF.

The chain is built from TRBV27 and TRBJ2-2; TRBD1 aligns across 7 bases. CDR1 and CDR2 from the germline V gene are MNHEY and SMNVEV (reference sequence). Trimming took 3 bases from V and 4 from J; bases not matched to a gene: 2. The CDR3 is made up of 14 amino acids. CDR3 region: CASSFGQVTGELFF. CDR3 DNA sequence: TGTGCCAGCAGTTTCGGACAGGTCACCGGGGAGCTGTTTTTT.

The chain recombines TRBV7-9 with TRBJ1-1, with D possibly being TRBD1 (5 bases). Germline loops: CDR1 SEHNR, CDR2 FQNEAQ (reference sequence). The CDR3 runs 14 residues. The V end lost 5 bases, the J end lost 6 bases, and 16 bases lay between the germline ends. The CDR3 nucleotides read TGTGCCAGCAGCCCACAGGCGGGGTTGTCTGAAGCTTTCTTT. It translates to CASSPQAGLSEAFF.

The chain employs TRBV7-3 and TRBJ2-5; TRBD1 matches 8 bases. The germline V gene has CDR1 SGHTA and CDR2 FQGTGA. This CDR3 is 16 amino acids long. The junction had 7 bases not matched to a gene; V was cut back by 2 bases and J by 2 bases. The CDR3 region is CASSLARTGTQETQYF. The CDR3 DNA reads TGTGCCAGCAGCTTAGCCCGGACAGGGACTCAAGAGACCCAGTACTTC.